The 32 T cell receptor beta chains below were found in one sample sequenced in a study of monozygotic twins with inflammatory bowel disease. TCRdb re-called the 5' RACE reads and catalogs CDR3 proteins one per entry, DNA excluded. This sample's clone table lists some 300,000 distinct CDR3 sequences. The specimen sequenced was blood. These receptors all come from a human donor with ulcerative colitis or Crohn's disease, or a healthy co-twin of an affected twin (not recorded which).

CDR3 amino acids: CASSFSHRVSNSPLHF. V and J are TRBV5-1 and TRBJ1-6. The CDR3 runs to 16 residues. Germline V CDR1 and CDR2: SGHRS, YFSETQ.

The rearrangement uses TRBV5-6 and TRBJ2-2; the D call from TCRdb, TRBD1, cannot be confirmed without DNA. CDR3 length: 15 residues. Germline assignment: CDR1 SGHDT and CDR2 YYEEEE. The CDR3 here is CASSLWDRDTGELFF. The full variable domain, completed using reference TRBV5-6 and TRBJ2-2, is DAGVTQSPTHLIKTRGQQVTLRCSPKSGHDTVSWYQQALGQGPQFIFQYYEEEERQRGNFPDRFSGHQFPNYSSELNVNALLLGDSALYLCASSLWDRDTGELFFGEGSRLTVL.

The V gene is TRBV15, the J gene TRBJ2-5. The CDR3 runs 13 residues. Germline loops: CDR1 LNHNV, CDR2 YYDKDF (reference sequence). CDR3 sequence: CATTDRIQETQYF.

V gene TRBV12-3 or TRBV12-4 combines with J gene TRBJ1-4; TCRdb's assignment of TRBD1 cannot be checked, as there is no DNA. The length of the CDR3 is 15 residues. The CDR3 loop reads CASSLDRGTNEKLFF.

The V gene is TRBV4-3, the J gene TRBJ2-3. The CDR3 runs to 14 residues. Germline CDR1 is LGHNA and CDR2 is YSLEER. The CDR3 loop is CASSRMRETDTQYF.

This chain joins TRBV6-1 and TRBJ2-2; no DNA is available, so the TRBD1 call from TCRdb remains unchecked. Germline CDR1 and CDR2: MNHNS and SASEGT. The CDR3 runs to 14 residues. The CDR3 loop reads CASLGTEYTGELFF.

The chain recombines TRBV4-3 with TRBJ1-2. The CDR3 length is 14 residues. In germline, CDR1 is LGHNA, CDR2 YSLEER. The CDR3 sequence: CASSQDRSSYGYTF.

This CDR3 reads CASSLTDRGTAEAFF. This chain links TRBV5-1 with TRBJ1-1; TCRdb indicates TRBD1, and absent DNA this call remains unverified. CDR3 length: 15 amino acids. CDR1 is SGHRS and CDR2 is YFSETQ in the germline V gene.

The chain couples TRBV3-1 to TRBJ1-3. The germline V gene has CDR1 LGHDT and CDR2 YNNKEL (reference sequence). The CDR3 length is 16 residues. CDR3 residues: CASSQHSGGLGNTIYF.

V gene TRBV28 combines with J gene TRBJ2-3; TCRdb selects TRBD2, and the lack of DNA leaves this call unchecked. This CDR3 region has 17 residues. The germline CDR1 and CDR2 sequences are MDHEN and SYDVKM. CDR3 loop: CASSLTASGRDTDTQYF.

The V and J genes are TRBV7-2 and TRBJ1-5. The V gene's germline CDR1 is SGHTA and CDR2 FQGNSA. The CDR3 loop spans 15 amino acids. This CDR3 reads CASSLAGPINQPQHF.

The V call is TRBV5-6, the J call TRBJ2-3; TCRdb's D gene call, TRBD2, goes unchecked for lack of DNA. Germline CDR1 reads SGHDT; CDR2 reads YYEEEE. The CDR3 consists of 16 residues. The CDR3 loop reads CASSLRTSGSIDTQYF. Drawing the rest from reference TRBV5-6 and TRBJ2-3, the complete variable domain is DAGVTQSPTHLIKTRGQQVTLRCSPKSGHDTVSWYQQALGQGPQFIFQYYEEEERQRGNFPDRFSGHQFPNYSSELNVNALLLGDSALYLCASSLRTSGSIDTQYFGPGTRLTVL.

The chain links TRBV7-9 to TRBJ1-4. The germline gives CDR1 SEHNR, CDR2 FQNEAQ (reference sequence). The CDR3 spans 12 residues. The CDR3 protein is CASGVGDEKLFF.

The chain recombines TRBV7-9 with TRBJ2-2. CDR3 length: 15 residues. CDR1 and CDR2 from the germline V gene are SEHNR and FQNEAQ (reference sequence). The CDR3: CASSSQTVHTGELFF.

The V and J genes are TRBV12-3 or TRBV12-4 and TRBJ1-1; TCRdb gives TRBD1 as the D gene, but with no DNA this cannot be confirmed. The CDR3 is 15 residues long. The CDR3 sequence: CASSPQVPGQVQAFF.

This chain connects TRBV29-1 to TRBJ2-7; TCRdb outputs TRBD2, but without DNA this stays unchecked. CDR3 length: 14 amino acids. Germline CDR1 reads SQVTM; CDR2 reads ANQGSEA. CDR3 region: CSVELASTSYEQYF.

The V call is TRBV7-9, the J call TRBJ1-4. Germline V lookup: CDR1 SEHNR, CDR2 FQNEAQ (reference sequence). The CDR3 is 15 residues long. Here the CDR3 reads CASSHAAATNEKLFF.

V and J are TRBV2 and TRBJ2-4; TCRdb gives TRBD1 as the D gene, but with no DNA this cannot be confirmed. This CDR3 is built from 15 residues. Per the germline V gene, CDR1 is SNHLY and CDR2 is FYNNEI. The CDR3 sequence is CASLGPELAKNIQYF.

The CDR3 is CASSLGRSYEQYF. The chain couples TRBV7-3 to TRBJ2-7. CDR3 length: 13 residues. Germline V gene sequence: CDR1 SGHTA, CDR2 FQGTGA.

The chain is built from TRBV6-2 or TRBV6-3 and TRBJ1-5; TCRdb proposes TRBD1, but this gene call is untestable without DNA. From germline, CDR1 is MNHEY and CDR2 SVGEGT. The CDR3 spans 15 residues. The CDR3 reads CASKLSLRGNQPQHF.

V and J are TRBV7-9 and TRBJ1-2; checking the TCRdb D call of TRBD1 is not possible without DNA. CDR3 length: 16 residues. Germline values: CDR1 SEHNR, CDR2 FQNEAQ (reference sequence). CDR3 region: CASSDGRGARSYGYTF.

The rearrangement links TRBV20-1 to TRBJ2-1; the D call from TCRdb, TRBD2, cannot be confirmed without DNA. Germline V gene sequence: CDR1 DFQATT, CDR2 SNEGSKA (reference sequence). The CDR3 consists of 15 residues. CDR3: CSASGGVTIGGEQFF.

The chain links TRBV12-3 or TRBV12-4 to TRBJ2-5; without DNA, the TCRdb call of TRBD1 cannot be checked. The CDR3 loop spans 15 amino acids. The CDR3 is CASSRAGGYQETQYF.

The V gene is TRBV6-2 or TRBV6-3, the J gene TRBJ2-7; the TCRdb D gene call, TRBD1, has no DNA to confirm it. CDR1 MNHEY and CDR2 SVGEGT come from the germline V gene. The CDR3 has 17 amino acids. The CDR3 is CASSYSKMQGRVEEQYF.

V and J are TRBV7-8 and TRBJ2-3; with no DNA, the TCRdb D assignment of TRBD1 cannot be verified. This CDR3 comprises 15 residues. The germline CDR1 and CDR2 sequences are SGHVS and FQNEAQ. CDR3 amino acids: CASSLGRGGTDTQYF.

The rearrangement links TRBV19 to TRBJ2-7. The CDR3 totals 15 residues. Germline V gene lookup returns CDR1 LNHDA and CDR2 SQIVND (reference sequence). The CDR3 sequence: CASSIGSTQAYEQYF.

The rearrangement joins TRBV11-1 to TRBJ1-2. This CDR3 is built from 14 residues. The V gene's germline CDR1 is SGHAT and CDR2 FQDESV (reference sequence). CDR3 amino acids: CASSLDDYQNGYTF.

The chain combines TRBV5-1 with TRBJ2-1; the TCRdb call, TRBD2, lacks DNA for checking. This CDR3 contains 15 residues. The germline CDR1 and CDR2 sequences are SGHRS and YFSETQ. CDR3 residues: CASSFLLAEYNEQFF.

The chain recombines TRBV28 with TRBJ1-2; TCRdb proposes TRBD1, but this gene call is untestable without DNA. This CDR3 region has 14 residues. In germline, CDR1 is MDHEN, CDR2 SYDVKM. The CDR3 reads CASSAQGMGSLYTF.

This chain connects TRBV25-1 to TRBJ2-3; without DNA, the TCRdb call of TRBD1 cannot be checked. This CDR3 spans 19 amino acids. Per the germline V gene, CDR1 is MGHDK and CDR2 is SYGVNS. The chain's CDR3 is CASSEYIRKLTGHTDTQYF.

The chain carries TRBV9 and TRBJ2-1. This CDR3 has 13 amino acids. Germline V CDR1 and CDR2: SGDLS, YYNGEE. CDR3 in amino acids: CASSSNPYNEQFF.

The J gene is TRBJ2-5, the V gene TRBV28; without DNA, the TCRdb call of TRBD1 cannot be checked. The germline gives CDR1 MDHEN, CDR2 SYDVKM. The CDR3 extends over 14 amino acids. The CDR3 protein is CASSPDRAQETQYF.